This T cell receptor beta chain was sequenced in a study of identical twins. Study results and limitations: Among beta out-of-frame sequences, excess sharing between twins appeared weaker.

The V segment lost 4 bases and the J segment 5 bases; nucleotides outside the gene matches: 17. The CDR3 has 17 residues. Germline assignment: CDR1 LNHDA and CDR2 SQIVND (reference sequence). About this clonotype: As yet, its antigen is unknown.

Template switching (which added a universal primer site) was used, and cDNA carried unique molecular identifiers. TCRdb recomputed calls from the 5' RACE reads with MiXCR, one row per CDR3 protein. The sample yields about 210,000 distinct CDR3 sequences, roughly a tenth seen once. The sequencing input was memory (CD45RO+) T cells sorted from blood. The rearrangement links TRBV19 to TRBJ2-7, with 7 bases fitting TRBD2. The receptor's source is a woman aged 18-29 years in good health. The chain's CDR3 is CASSTTLGGRALDEQYF. CDR3 in DNA: TGTGCCAGTAGTACGACCCTCGGGGGGAGGGCCCTCGACGAGCAGTACTTC.